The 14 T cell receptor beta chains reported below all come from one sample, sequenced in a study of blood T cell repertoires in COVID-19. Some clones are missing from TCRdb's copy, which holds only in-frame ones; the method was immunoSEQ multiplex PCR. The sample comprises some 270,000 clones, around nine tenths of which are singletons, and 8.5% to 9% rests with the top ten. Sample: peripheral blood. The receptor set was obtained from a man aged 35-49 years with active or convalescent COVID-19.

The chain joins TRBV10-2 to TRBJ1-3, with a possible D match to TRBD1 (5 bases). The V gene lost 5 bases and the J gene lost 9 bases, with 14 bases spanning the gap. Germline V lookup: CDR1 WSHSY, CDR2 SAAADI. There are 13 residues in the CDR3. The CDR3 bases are TGCGCCAGCAGTTCGGGCCGACAGAGCACCATATATTTT. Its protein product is CASSSGRQSTIYF.

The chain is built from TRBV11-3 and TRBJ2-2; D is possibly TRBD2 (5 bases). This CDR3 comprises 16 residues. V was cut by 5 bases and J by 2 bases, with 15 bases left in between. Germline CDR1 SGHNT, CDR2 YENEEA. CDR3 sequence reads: CASSRAGLSNTGELFF. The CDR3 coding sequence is TGTGCCAGCAGCCGGGCTGGACTCTCCAACACCGGGGAGCTGTTTTTT. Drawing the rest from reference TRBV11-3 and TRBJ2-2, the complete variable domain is EAGVVQSPRYKIIEKKQPVAFWCNPISGHNTLYWYLQNLGQGPELLIRYENEEAVDDSQLPKDRFSAERLKGVDSTLKIQPAELGDSAVYLCASSRAGLSNTGELFFGEGSRLTVL.

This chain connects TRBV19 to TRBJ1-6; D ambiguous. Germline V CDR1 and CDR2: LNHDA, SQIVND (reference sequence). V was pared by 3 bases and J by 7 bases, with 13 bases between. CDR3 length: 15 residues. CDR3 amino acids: CASSIGRGKNSPLHF. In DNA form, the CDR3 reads TGTGCCAGTAGTATCGGAAGAGGGAAGAATTCACCCCTCCACTTT.

The chain's CDR3 is CATSDWEGGYTF. CDR3 nucleotides: TGTGCCACCAGTGATTGGGAGGGCGGCTACACCTTC. The genes are TRBV24-1 and TRBJ1-2, with D uncertain. Trimming left V 2 bases short and J 8 bases short, with 8 bases between. This CDR3 has 12 residues. Germline V gene sequence: CDR1 KGHDR, CDR2 SFDVKD.

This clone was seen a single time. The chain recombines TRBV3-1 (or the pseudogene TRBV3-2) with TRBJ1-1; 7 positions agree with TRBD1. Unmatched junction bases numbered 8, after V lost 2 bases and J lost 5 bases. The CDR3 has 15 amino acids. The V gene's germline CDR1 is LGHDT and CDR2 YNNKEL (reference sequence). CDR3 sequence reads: CASSQTADRVTEAFF. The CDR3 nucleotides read TGTGCCAGCAGCCAAACTGCCGACAGGGTAACTGAAGCTTTCTTT.

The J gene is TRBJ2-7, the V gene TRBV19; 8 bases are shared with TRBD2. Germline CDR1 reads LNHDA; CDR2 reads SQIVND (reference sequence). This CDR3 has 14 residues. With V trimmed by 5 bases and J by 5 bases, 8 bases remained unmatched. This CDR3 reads CASSRAGALNEQYF. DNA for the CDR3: TGTGCCAGTAGTCGAGCGGGAGCCTTGAACGAGCAGTACTTC.

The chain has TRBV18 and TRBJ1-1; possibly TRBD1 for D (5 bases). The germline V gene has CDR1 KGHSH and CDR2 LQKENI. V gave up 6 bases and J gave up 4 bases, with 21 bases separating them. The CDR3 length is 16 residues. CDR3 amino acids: CASSSRGAGSATEAFF. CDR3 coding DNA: TGTGCCAGCTCCTCACGCGGGGCAGGGAGCGCCACTGAAGCTTTCTTT. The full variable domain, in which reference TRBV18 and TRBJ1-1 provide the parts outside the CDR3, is NAGVMQNPRHLVRRRGQEARLRCSPMKGHSHVYWYRQLPEEGLKFMVYLQKENIIDESGMPKERFSAEFPKEGPSILRIQQVVRGDSAAYFCASSSRGAGSATEAFFGQGTRLTVV.

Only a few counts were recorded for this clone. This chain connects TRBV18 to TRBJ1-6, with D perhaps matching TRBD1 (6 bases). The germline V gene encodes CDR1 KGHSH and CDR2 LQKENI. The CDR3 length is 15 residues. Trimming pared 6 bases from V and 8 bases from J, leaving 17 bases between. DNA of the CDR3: TGTGCCAGCTCGCCTAGGGGGACACTTGATTCACCCCTCCACTTT. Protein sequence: CASSPRGTLDSPLHF.

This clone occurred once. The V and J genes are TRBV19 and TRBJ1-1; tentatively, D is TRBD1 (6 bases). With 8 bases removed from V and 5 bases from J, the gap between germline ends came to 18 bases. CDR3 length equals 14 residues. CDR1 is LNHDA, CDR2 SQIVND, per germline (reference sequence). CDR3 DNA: TGTGCCAGTTGTCAGGGGCGCGGATTGACTGAAGCTTTCTTT. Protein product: CASCQGRGLTEAFF.

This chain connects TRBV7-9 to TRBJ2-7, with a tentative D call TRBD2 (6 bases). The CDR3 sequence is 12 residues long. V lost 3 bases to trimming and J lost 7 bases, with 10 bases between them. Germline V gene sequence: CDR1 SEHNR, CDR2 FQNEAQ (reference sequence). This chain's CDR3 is CASSLGGEEQYF. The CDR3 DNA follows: TGTGCCAGCAGCTTGGGCGGGGAGGAGCAGTACTTC.

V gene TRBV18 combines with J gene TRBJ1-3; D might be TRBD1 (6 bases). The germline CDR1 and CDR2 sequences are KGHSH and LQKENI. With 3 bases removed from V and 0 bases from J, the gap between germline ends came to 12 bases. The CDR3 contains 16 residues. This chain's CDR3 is CASSPDGTLSGNTIYF. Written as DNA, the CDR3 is TGTGCCAGCTCACCCGACGGGACACTCTCTGGAAACACCATATATTTT.

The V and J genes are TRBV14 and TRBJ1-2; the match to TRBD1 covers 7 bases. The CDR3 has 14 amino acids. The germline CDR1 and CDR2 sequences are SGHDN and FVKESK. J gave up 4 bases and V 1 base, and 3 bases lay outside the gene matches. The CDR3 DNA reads TGTGCCAGCAGCCAAGTGACAGGGATCTATGGCTACACCTTC. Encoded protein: CASSQVTGIYGYTF.

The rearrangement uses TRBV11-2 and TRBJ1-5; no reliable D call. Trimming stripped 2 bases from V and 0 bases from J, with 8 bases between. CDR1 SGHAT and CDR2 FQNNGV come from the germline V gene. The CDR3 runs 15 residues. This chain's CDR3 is CASSLSRVSNQPQHF. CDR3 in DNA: TGTGCCAGCAGCTTATCACGGGTTAGCAATCAGCCCCAGCATTTT.

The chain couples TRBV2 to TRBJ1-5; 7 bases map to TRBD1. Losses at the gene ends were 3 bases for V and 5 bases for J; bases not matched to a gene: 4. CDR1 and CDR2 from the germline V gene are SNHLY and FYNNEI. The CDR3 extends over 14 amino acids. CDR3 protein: CASSETGWDQPQHF. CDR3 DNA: TGTGCCAGCAGTGAGACAGGGTGGGATCAGCCCCAGCATTTT. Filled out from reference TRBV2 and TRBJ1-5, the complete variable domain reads EPEVTQTPSHQVTQMGQEVILRCVPISNHLYFYWYRQILGQKVEFLVSFYNNEISEKSEIFDDQFSVERPDGSNFTLKIRSTKLEDSAMYFCASSETGWDQPQHFGDGTRLSIL.